This T cell receptor beta chain was documented in a study of control samples from healthy donors and cancer patients. CDR1 is MDHEN and CDR2 is SYDVKM in the germline V gene. The CDR3 is 15 residues long. The ends were cut back, 3 bases at V and 3 bases at J, with 14 bases in the middle. Assay used: immunoSEQ multiplex PCR; TCRdb lists only in-frame clones, some missing. The repertoire includes 190,000 or so clones, around 93% of them detected once, and more than 1.4% sits in the top ten. The sequencing input was blood. This receptor was identified in a man between 18 and 35 years old in good health. This rearrangement joins TRBV28 to TRBJ1-1, with D perhaps matching TRBD1 (5 bases). Written as DNA, the CDR3 is TGTGCCAGCAGTTTGGCAGGGAATTTGTACACTGAAGCTTTCTTT. Encoded protein: CASSLAGNLYTEAFF.